Here is one T cell receptor (beta chain) with its context. Per the original data handling: By means of reference gene primer amplification, nucleated cell counts were estimated. The table came from immunoSEQ multiplex PCR; TCRdb's copy has only in-frame clones and leaves some out. V and J calls and clone size are copied from that table; D and trimming were computed from the DNA. The profile shows 200,000 to 250,000 clones, under 90% of them singletons. Unmatched junction bases numbered 13, after V lost 5 bases and J lost 11 bases. The germline CDR1 and CDR2 sequences are SGHVS and FNYEAQ. The length of the CDR3 is 14 residues. This specimen comes from a study of blood T cell repertoires in COVID-19. The wider study: Sample material is recorded as cDNA or gDNA derived from T cells, B-cell-depleted T cells, or PBMCs.

Sample: peripheral blood. This sequence joins TRBV7-6 and TRBJ1-2, with 8 positions matching TRBD1. The TCR was taken from a man aged 25 to 40 with active or convalescent COVID-19. The CDR3 spells CASSPSGTGIKYTF. CDR3 in DNA: TGTGCCAGCAGCCCCAGTGGGACAGGTATTAAGTACACCTTC.